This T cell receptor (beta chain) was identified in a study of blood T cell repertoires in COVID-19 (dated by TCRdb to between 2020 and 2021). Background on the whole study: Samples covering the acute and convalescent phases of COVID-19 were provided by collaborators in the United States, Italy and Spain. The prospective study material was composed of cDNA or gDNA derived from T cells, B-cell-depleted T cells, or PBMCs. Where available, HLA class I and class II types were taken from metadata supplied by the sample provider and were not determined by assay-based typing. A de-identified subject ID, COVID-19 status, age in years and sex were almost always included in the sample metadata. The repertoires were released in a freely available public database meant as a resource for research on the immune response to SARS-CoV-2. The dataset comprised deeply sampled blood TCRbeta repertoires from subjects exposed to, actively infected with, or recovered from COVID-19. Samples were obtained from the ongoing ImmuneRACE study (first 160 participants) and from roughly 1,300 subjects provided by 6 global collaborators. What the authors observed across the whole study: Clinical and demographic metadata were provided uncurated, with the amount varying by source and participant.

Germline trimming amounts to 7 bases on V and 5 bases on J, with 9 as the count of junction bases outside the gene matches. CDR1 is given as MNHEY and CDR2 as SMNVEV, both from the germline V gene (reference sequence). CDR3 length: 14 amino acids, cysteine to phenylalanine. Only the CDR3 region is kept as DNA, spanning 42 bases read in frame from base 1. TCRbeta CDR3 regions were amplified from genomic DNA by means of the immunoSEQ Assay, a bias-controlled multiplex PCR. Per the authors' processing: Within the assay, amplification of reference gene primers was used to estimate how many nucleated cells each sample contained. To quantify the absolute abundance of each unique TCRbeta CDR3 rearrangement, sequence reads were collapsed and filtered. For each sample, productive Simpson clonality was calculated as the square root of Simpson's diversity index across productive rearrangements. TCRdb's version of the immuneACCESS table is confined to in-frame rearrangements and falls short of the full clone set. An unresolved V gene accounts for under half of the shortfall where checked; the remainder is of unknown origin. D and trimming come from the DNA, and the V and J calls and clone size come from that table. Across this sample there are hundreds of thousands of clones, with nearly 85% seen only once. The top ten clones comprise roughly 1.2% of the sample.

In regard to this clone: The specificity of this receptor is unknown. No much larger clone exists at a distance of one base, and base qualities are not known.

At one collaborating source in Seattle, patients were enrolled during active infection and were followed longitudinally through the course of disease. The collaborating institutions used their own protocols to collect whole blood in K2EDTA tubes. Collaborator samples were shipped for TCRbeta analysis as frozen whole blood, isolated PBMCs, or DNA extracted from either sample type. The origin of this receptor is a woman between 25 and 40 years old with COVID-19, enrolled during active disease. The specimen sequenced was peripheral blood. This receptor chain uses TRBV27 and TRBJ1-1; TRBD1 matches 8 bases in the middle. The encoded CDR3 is CASTSRTGRTEAFF. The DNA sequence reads TGTGCCAGCACCTCGAGGACAGGGCGAACTGAAGCTTTCTTT.